The next 5 T cell receptor beta chains were all read from a single sample in a study of blood T cell repertoires in COVID-19. Profiling relied on immunoSEQ multiplex PCR, and the TCRdb table lists in-frame clones only, not all of them. The table lists some 60,000 clones, around 86% of them singletons. The specimen sequenced was peripheral blood. The receptors were sampled from a woman of 80 years or more with acute or convalescent COVID-19.

This chain joins TRBV12-3 or TRBV12-4 and TRBJ1-5; tentatively, D is TRBD1 (5 bases). V lost 2 bases and J lost 5, with 7 bases in between. This CDR3 has 13 amino acids. This CDR3 is CASSLSGDQPQHF. The CDR3, as DNA: TGTGCCAGCAGTTTATCGGGGGATCAGCCCCAGCATTTT.

The DNA of the CDR3 is TGTGCCAGCAGTCAAGACAGGGGGCGGACTAATGAAAAACTGTTTTTT. Protein product: CASSQDRGRTNEKLFF. The chain has TRBV27 and TRBJ1-4; 10 nucleotides match TRBD1. Germline values: CDR1 MNHEY, CDR2 SMNVEV (reference sequence). The CDR3 length is 16 residues. V lost 5 bases to trimming and J lost 2 bases; unmatched junction nucleotides: 5. Supplemented by reference TRBV27 and TRBJ1-4, the full variable domain reads EAQVTQNPRYLITVTGKKLTVTCSQNMNHEYMSWYRQDPGLGLRQIYYSMNVEVTDKGDVPEGYKVSRKEKRNFPLILESPSPNQTSLYFCASSQDRGRTNEKLFFGSGTQLSVL.

In this sample, this clone turned up once. V and J are TRBV27 and TRBJ1-1, with D possibly TRBD1 on 6 matching bases. The CDR3 is 14 amino acids. The ends were cut back, 3 bases at V and 0 bases at J, with 8 bases in the middle. The germline V gene encodes CDR1 MNHEY and CDR2 SMNVEV (reference sequence). CDR3 bases: TGTGCCAGCAGTTTCAGGGGATTGAACACTGAAGCTTTCTTT. Its translation: CASSFRGLNTEAFF.

This chain links TRBV6-5 with TRBJ1-4; D may be TRBD1 (5 bases). The V end lost 8 bases, the J end lost 8 bases, and 12 bases lay between the germline ends. CDR3 length: 12 amino acids. The germline CDR1 and CDR2 sequences are MNHEY and SVGAGI. CDR3 sequence reads: CASSWGGEKLFF. The CDR3 region has the DNA TGTGCCAGCTCTTGGGGGGGGGAAAAACTGTTTTTT.

This clone appeared once. The rearrangement links TRBV5-1 to TRBJ2-7; tentative D call: TRBD1 (6 bases). The germline CDR1 and CDR2 sequences are SGHRS and YFSETQ. Trimming removed 4 bases from V and 4 bases from J, with 9 bases in between. The CDR3 has 12 residues. CDR3 residues: CASSLTGYEQYF. The CDR3 DNA is TGCGCCAGCAGCCTGACAGGTTACGAGCAGTACTTC.